This is a list of T cell receptor beta chains from one sample in a study of blood T cells in healthy people across ages. Each CDR3 protein gets one entry after TCRdb re-called the 5' RACE reads with MiXCR. The sample gives 1 million or so distinct CDR3 sequences, 35% to 55% of which show up once; 18% is in the top ten. The source material was blood. These receptors came from a woman between 55 and 75 years old in good health. The conserved cysteine and the conserved F or W are not part of the CDR3 here.

>TRBJ2-7|13|TRBV29-1
SVEDSTSGFYEQY
>TRBJ1-5|15|TRBV7-2
ASSLGVGAASNQPQH
>TRBJ2-3|11|TRBV15
ATSTQGPDTQY
>TRBJ2-1|13|TRBV3-1
ASRRTSGTSNEQF
>TRBJ1-4|14|TRBV4-1
ASSYRTVATNEKLF
>TRBJ1-2|14|TRBV3-1
ASSPKGGGLYYGYT
>TRBJ2-1|14|TRBV2
AISNDLAGRNNEQF
>TRBJ2-7|12|TRBV4-2
ASSQGRTQYEQY
>TRBJ2-2|12|TRBV10-3
AISPRQDTGELF
>TRBJ1-2|11|TRBV14
ASSQDLRSGYT
>TRBJ2-5|13|TRBV7-9
ATSQGLAGRETQY
>TRBJ1-5|14|TRBV20-1
SAKDGTRVGNQPQH
>TRBJ2-1|13|TRBV20-1
SARDIRQPYNEQF
>TRBJ2-4|13|TRBV11-2
ASSSRPTGPPGQY
>TRBJ2-3|15|TRBV4-1
ASSHDRLAEGTDTQY
>TRBJ2-1|11|TRBV7-7
ASSLQTGDEQF
>TRBJ2-3|13|TRBV20-1
SAPPGGRARDTQY